The 6 T cell receptor beta chains in this list originate from one sample, sequenced in a study of OX40 agonist ivuxolimab in advanced cancers. The data were produced by immunoSEQ multiplex PCR, yet TCRdb's version contains in-frame clones alone and is incomplete. Seen here are about 70,000 clones, 60% to 80% observed once, and the top ten hold around 5%. The specimen comprised CD4+ or CD8+ T cells sorted from blood, sampled in a trial of the OX40 agonist ivuxolimab. These receptors came from an adult with an advanced solid tumor such as melanoma, head and neck, liver or kidney cancer.

This clone was seen only a few times. The gene calls are TRBV6-5 and TRBJ2-1; 9 bases line up with TRBD2. This CDR3 is 16 amino acids long. Germline V gene data show CDR1 as MNHEY and CDR2 as SVGAGI. With V trimmed by 2 bases and J by 7 bases, 9 bases remained unmatched. The CDR3: CASSYRSAGGRNEQFF. The CDR3 DNA follows: TGTGCCAGCAGTTACCGATCTGCGGGAGGGCGGAATGAGCAGTTCTTC.

On this clone: Other DNA sequences of this sample code for an identical CDR3. This chain uses TRBV28 with TRBJ1-2; possible D gene TRBD1, 6 bases. The CDR3 is made up of 18 amino acids. Germline V gene data show CDR1 as MDHEN and CDR2 as SYDVKM. The germline V and J ends were trimmed by 3 bases and 4 bases, with 24 bases remaining between them. The CDR3 DNA reads TGTGCCAGCAGTTTTCGGGGGGGAAACCGGGGGCTCATCTATGGCTACACCTTC. Its protein product is CASSFRGGNRGLIYGYTF.

The chain employs TRBV28 and TRBJ1-5; no clear D gene. CDR1 is MDHEN and CDR2 is SYDVKM in the germline V gene. V was clipped by 7 bases and J by 3 bases, with 10 bases between them. The CDR3 covers 13 residues. DNA for the CDR3: TGTGCCAGCACCACTAACCCCAATCAGCCCCAGCATTTT. The encoded protein is CASTTNPNQPQHF.

The V call is TRBV11-1, the J call TRBJ2-7; perhaps TRBD2 as D (6 bases). The V and J ends lost 5 bases and 6 bases respectively, with 17 bases between them. CDR3 length: 14 amino acids. The germline CDR1 and CDR2 sequences are SGHAT and FQDESV (reference sequence). This CDR3 reads CASSPPRRAGEQYF. The CDR3 nucleotides are TGTGCCAGCAGCCCACCCCGCCGAGCGGGCGAGCAGTACTTC.

The chain combines TRBV6-5 with TRBJ2-7, with TRBD2 as a possible D gene (6 bases). CDR1 and CDR2 (germline): MNHEY, SVGAGI. This CDR3 spans 14 amino acids. Trimming took off 8 bases at V and 5 bases at J, with 19 bases between the two ends. CDR3 amino acids: CASRVLASKNEQYF. Here the CDR3 DNA reads TGTGCCAGCCGCGTACTAGCTTCGAAAAACGAGCAGTACTTC.

The V gene is TRBV5-1, the J gene TRBJ2-7; 10 nucleotides match TRBD2. V shed 3 bases and J 4 bases; nucleotides not matched to a gene: 1. The CDR3 length is 13 residues. CDR1 SGHRS and CDR2 YFSETQ come from the germline V gene. In DNA, the CDR3 is TGCGCCAGCAGCTCTAGCGGGAGTTACGAGCAGTACTTC. Protein sequence: CASSSSGSYEQYF.